These T cell receptor beta chains were read from a single sample in a study of T cell responses to AZD1222 COVID-19 vaccine. The method was immunoSEQ multiplex PCR; TCRdb's version includes in-frame clones alone and lacks a portion of them. The sample lists under 110,000 clones, roughly 91% seen once, with 7% to 9% in the top ten. The sequences come from peripheral blood, collected 28 days after the second AZD1222 dose. All receptors come from an adult who received the AZD1222 COVID-19 vaccine. Each CDR3 is given with its conserved first and last residue. Each record gives: J gene, V gene, D gene, clone size, CDR3 DNA, CDR3 protein. The D gene is left open where the match is weak. Size values are once, few and many counts, or a class for expanded clones, and some rows have none.

TRBJ1-2	TRBV12-3/TRBV12-4	.	.	TGTGCCAGCCTGACAGGAAACTATGGCTACACCTTC	CASLTGNYGYTF
TRBJ1-3	TRBV3-1/TRBV3-2	.	.	TGTGCCACACTACTTGGAAACACCATATATTTT	CATLLGNTIYF
TRBJ2-2	TRBV19	.	once	TGTGCCAGTAGAAGACAAGACCTCACCGGGGAGCTGTTTTTT	CASRRQDLTGELFF
TRBJ1-1	TRBV7-8	TRBD1	.	TGTGCCAGCAGCTTAAATGTCGGGACAGGGTCGAACACTGAAGCTTTCTTT	CASSLNVGTGSNTEAFF
TRBJ2-6	TRBV29-1	.	.	TGCAGCGTCAGGACAGGGGCCAACGTCCTGACTTTC	CSVRTGANVLTF
TRBJ2-2	TRBV6-2/TRBV6-3	.	.	TGTGCCAGCAGTTATGGAGTGTATGCGACCGGGGAGCTGTTTTTT	CASSYGVYATGELFF
TRBJ1-5	TRBV6-2/TRBV6-3	.	.	TGTGCCAGCAGCAACCCGGATCAGCCCCAGCATTTT	CASSNPDQPQHF
TRBJ1-4	TRBV6-6	.	.	TGTGCCAGCATCGTCTCCCAGGCCAGAAATGAAAAACTGTTTTTT	CASIVSQARNEKLFF
TRBJ2-1	TRBV3-1/TRBV3-2	.	.	TGTGCCAGCAGCCAAGATGGAGGCTACAATGAGCAGTTCTTC	CASSQDGGYNEQFF
TRBJ2-1	TRBV6-5	.	.	TGTGCCAGCATCCTGTGGGGCGATGAGCAGTTCTTC	CASILWGDEQFF
TRBJ2-3	TRBV6-4	.	.	TGTGCCAGCAGTGACTCGATCGGCCAGGGCACAGATACGCAGTATTTT	CASSDSIGQGTDTQYF
TRBJ1-4	TRBV29-1	.	once	TGCAGCGTTTCGGTATTGAGTAATGAAAAACTGTTTTTT	CSVSVLSNEKLFF
TRBJ1-2	TRBV9	.	.	TGTGCCAGCAGCGTAGGGACAGTAGCGTATGGCTACACCTTC	CASSVGTVAYGYTF
TRBJ1-4	TRBV19	TRBD1	.	TGTGCCAGTACCACCAAGACAGGGCCTTATAATGAAAAACTGTTTTTT	CASTTKTGPYNEKLFF
TRBJ1-4	TRBV2	.	.	TGTGCCAGCACGCGCCAGGGCGCAACTAATGAAAAACTGTTTTTT	CASTRQGATNEKLFF
TRBJ1-2	TRBV6-5	.	.	TGTGCCAGCAGACAACCGGGACTTCCCCATGGCTACACCTTC	CASRQPGLPHGYTF
TRBJ1-2	TRBV6-5	.	.	TGTGCCAGCAGTTACAGACGGTCCCTATGGAGCTACACCTTC	CASSYRRSLWSYTF
TRBJ2-7	TRBV11-1	TRBD2	.	TGTGCCAGCAGCCCCGCCGCTAGCGGGGTCTACGAGCAGTACTTC	CASSPAASGVYEQYF
TRBJ2-7	TRBV5-1	.	.	TGCGCCAGCAGCACCGATACCTACGAGCAGTACTTC	CASSTDTYEQYF
TRBJ1-1	TRBV12-3/TRBV12-4	.	.	TGTGCCAGCAGCCCGAGGGTCCACACTGAAGCTTTCTTT	CASSPRVHTEAFF
TRBJ1-2	TRBV5-1	.	.	TGCGCCAGCAGCTTGGCTGTGGTGGCTGGCTACACCTTC	CASSLAVVAGYTF
TRBJ1-1	TRBV6-5	.	few	TGTGCCAGCAGTTACTCTATGAGGGGCGGCACTGAAGCTTTCTTT	CASSYSMRGGTEAFF
TRBJ2-3	TRBV5-1	.	.	TGCGCCAGCAGCGCCGTGAAGTATTCAGATACGCAGTATTTT	CASSAVKYSDTQYF
TRBJ1-5	TRBV13	.	.	TGTGCCAGCAGCTTTGGGTGGAGTAGGAATCAGCCCCAGCATTTT	CASSFGWSRNQPQHF
TRBJ2-5	TRBV6-2/TRBV6-3	.	once	TGTGCCAGCAGTGCCCTCCTTATGGAGACCCAGTACTTC	CASSALLMETQYF
TRBJ2-7	TRBV5-6	TRBD1	.	TGTGCCAGCAGCTTCGGGACAGTCTCCTACGAGCAGTACTTC	CASSFGTVSYEQYF
TRBJ1-1	TRBV7-6	TRBD1	.	TGTGCCAGCAGCTTAGAGGACAGGGTTTGGGCTGAAGCTTTCTTT	CASSLEDRVWAEAFF
TRBJ2-3	TRBV4-3	.	.	TGCGCCAGCAGCCAAGGGGGTAGCACAGATACGCAGTATTTT	CASSQGGSTDTQYF